The rows below give T cell receptor beta chains drawn from one sample of a study of cytomegalovirus exposure and HLA in healthy donors. Data came from immunoSEQ multiplex PCR; TCRdb stores just in-frame clones and leaves some out. The sample lists 150,000 to 200,000 clones, approximately 79% seen once, with about 14% in the top ten. The source material was PBMCs. These receptors were collected from a man between 50 and 59 years old in good health and CMV-seropositive. Each CDR3 is given without its conserved first and last residue. Not all rows give a size; the values are once, few, many and, for expanded clones, a class.

v_gene	abundance	j_gene	CDR3aa
TRBV14	.	TRBJ1-2	ASSHLQGSGYT
TRBV28	few	TRBJ1-2	ASSFLNYGYT
TRBV5-6	.	TRBJ1-1	ASSLGYNTEAF
TRBV30	.	TRBJ1-2	AWSYLRQGVDGYT
TRBV5-8	.	TRBJ1-5	ASSRQGNQPQH
TRBV27	.	TRBJ2-3	ASSSRWRVSTDTQY
TRBV28	.	TRBJ2-1	ASRQSGGPNEQF
TRBV5-1	.	TRBJ1-1	ASSPQAGGANTEAF
TRBV11-3	.	TRBJ2-5	ASSSPRTVKETQY
TRBV6-6	.	TRBJ2-1	ASTGLAKVNEQF
TRBV6-1	once	TRBJ1-4	ASSGLDREDEKLF
TRBV6-5	.	TRBJ2-5	ASSYSTAGSTQY
TRBV7-3	few	TRBJ2-1	ASSKDRGNEQF
TRBV9	.	TRBJ2-2	ASSGSLAGGYTGELF
TRBV11-3	.	TRBJ2-1	ASSLVPGGNEQF
TRBV4-3	.	TRBJ2-7	ASSQDFRGLSYEQY
TRBV28	.	TRBJ2-1	ASSSSLGGYNEQF
TRBV28	.	TRBJ2-1	ASSLTGNEQF
TRBV5-1	.	TRBJ2-2	ASSLGARNTGELF
TRBV7-6	.	TRBJ2-7	ASSPWDSGDSGQY
TRBV7-9	.	TRBJ2-3	ASSLTQGLKDTQY